The T cell receptor (beta chain) described here comes from a study of T cells in localized non-small cell lung cancer. Clones were sequenced by immunoSEQ multiplex PCR, and TCRdb holds only the in-frame ones, with some missing. This table holds tens of thousands of clones, 84% found once. The V gene lost 0 bases and the J gene lost 2 bases, with 11 bases spanning the gap. Germline CDR1 reads MNHNY; CDR2 reads SVGAGI (reference sequence). This CDR3 contains 15 residues. The chain joins TRBV6-6 to TRBJ2-7; D is unclear. The sequence derives from a man between 40 and 75 years old with stage I lung adenocarcinoma. Sequenced here: peripheral blood, sampled before any cancer treatment. The CDR3 DNA is TGTGCCAGCAGTTACTCACAGCTTCCAACCTACGAGCAGTACTTC. It yields the protein CASSYSQLPTYEQYF.